The T cell receptor (beta chain) under discussion was sequenced for a study of response to subunit inactivated influenza vaccine. Study observations and caveats: Few additional T cells are recruited per seasonal influenza vaccination, authors suggested.

The CDR3 length is 15 residues. The germline CDR1 and CDR2 sequences are SGHTA and FQGNSA. With 1 base clipped from V and 2 bases from J, the junction kept 3 bases outside the gene matches. As for this clonotype: Its cognate antigen is unknown.

TCRdb re-analysed the RT-PCR reads in MiXCR, keeping a single row per CDR3 protein. In the table there are about 530,000 distinct CDR3 sequences, under 15% of which are singletons. The material was PBMCs from blood, obtained roughly 47 days after vaccination. The sequence came from a man aged 50 to 59 who received an inactivated influenza vaccine. This chain links TRBV7-2 with TRBJ2-7; 9 bases match TRBD1. The CDR3 sequence: CASSLEGQGPYEQYF. CDR3 coding DNA: TGTGCCAGCAGCTTAGAGGGACAGGGCCCCTACGAGCAGTACTTC.